These 10 T cell receptor beta chains were sequenced from one sample in a study of T cell repertoires in ileal Crohn's disease. This table comes from immunoSEQ multiplex PCR, and its TCRdb copy is limited to in-frame clones, with some not included. Found here are about 15,000 clones, 80% of them singletons; the top ten hold 3.5% to 5%. The sample consisted of ileal tissue. All receptors come from an adult with Crohn's disease.

The J gene is TRBJ2-1, the V gene TRBV11-3, with a weak D call TRBD1 (5 bases). V gave up 1 base and J gave up 5 bases, with 9 bases separating them. CDR1 is SGHNT, CDR2 YENEEA, per germline. The CDR3 has 14 residues. CDR3 amino acids: CASSLGAGNNEQFF. CDR3 DNA: TGTGCCAGCAGCTTAGGGGCAGGGAACAATGAGCAGTTCTTC.

The chain links TRBV6-1 to TRBJ2-3; 8 positions match TRBD1. The germline V gene encodes CDR1 MNHNS and CDR2 SASEGT. V was clipped by 6 bases and J by 2 bases; unmatched bases: 7. CDR3 length: 15 amino acids. Here the CDR3 reads CASRHRGMNTDTQYF. CDR3 sequence (DNA): TGTGCCAGCAGACACAGGGGGATGAACACAGATACGCAGTATTTT.

The V call is TRBV18, the J call TRBJ2-2; 7 bases are a match to TRBD1. The CDR3 length is 16 residues. Germline CDR1 and CDR2: KGHSH and LQKENI. The trim removed 8 bases at V and 3 bases at J, leaving 12 bases unmatched. CDR3 sequence reads: CASTIAGGTDTGELFF. CDR3 nucleotide sequence: TGTGCCAGCACTATCGCAGGGGGTACGGACACCGGGGAGCTGTTTTTT.

The chain combines TRBV5-1 with TRBJ2-3, with 12 bases matching TRBD2. Unmatched junction bases numbered 4, after V lost 7 bases and J lost 1 base. CDR1 SGHRS and CDR2 YFSETQ come from the germline V gene. CDR3 length equals 15 residues. The CDR3 coding sequence is TGCGCCAGCTCGGGACTAGCGGGCCGCACAGATACGCAGTATTTT. Protein sequence: CASSGLAGRTDTQYF.

This chain uses TRBV15 with TRBJ1-1, with a possible D match to TRBD1 (5 bases). The CDR3 consists of 14 residues. Germline CDR1 LNHNV, CDR2 YYDKDF (reference sequence). V was trimmed by 3 bases and J by 5 bases, leaving 13 bases between them. CDR3 in DNA: TGTGCCACCAGCAGCCTGGCGGGGCAGACTGAAGCTTTCTTT. The encoded protein is CATSSLAGQTEAFF.

V usage is TRBV27 and J usage is TRBJ2-2; D gene uncertain. Trimming shortened V by 2 bases and J by 8 bases, and 9 bases separated the two germline ends. This CDR3 spans 13 amino acids. Germline loops: CDR1 MNHEY, CDR2 SMNVEV (reference sequence). The CDR3 sequence is CASSLPQLGELFF. CDR3 DNA sequence: TGTGCCAGCAGTTTACCTCAGTTGGGGGAGCTGTTTTTT.

This rearrangement joins TRBV11-2 to TRBJ2-2; D is perhaps TRBD1 (5 bases). Looked up from germline, CDR1 is SGHAT and CDR2 is FQNNGV. V lost 5 bases and J lost 7, with 17 bases in between. This CDR3 is built from 15 residues. DNA for the CDR3: TGTGCCAGCAGCCCCTCCGGCAGGGCTGGCGGGGAGCTGTTTTTT. This sequence encodes CASSPSGRAGGELFF. The complete variable domain, with remaining parts taken from reference TRBV11-2 and TRBJ2-2, reads EAGVAQSPRYKIIEKRQSVAFWCNPISGHATLYWYQQILGQGPKLLIQFQNNGVVDDSQLPKDRFSAERLKGVDSTLKIQPAKLEDSAVYLCASSPSGRAGGELFFGEGSRLTVL.

The chain employs TRBV11-3 and TRBJ1-3; no firm D call. Trimming removed 5 bases at V and 0 bases at J, with 11 bases between. CDR3 size: 15 residues. CDR1 is SGHNT and CDR2 is YENEEA in the germline V gene. CDR3 bases: TGTGCCAGCAGCCTTCGGTCGTCCTCTGGAAACACCATATATTTT. Encoded protein: CASSLRSSSGNTIYF.

This clone was observed a handful of times. The chain joins TRBV5-4 to TRBJ1-1; weak D call: TRBD1 (6 bases). The length of the CDR3 is 14 residues. Trimming took off 4 bases at V and 4 bases at J, with 14 bases between the two ends. Germline V lookup: CDR1 SGHNT, CDR2 YYREEE (reference sequence). CDR3 sequence (DNA): TGTGCCAGCAGCCAAAACAGGGATCCCACTGAAGCTTTCTTT. Protein: CASSQNRDPTEAFF.

This clone showed up just once. This chain connects TRBV25-1 to TRBJ2-6, with D perhaps TRBD2 (5 bases). The CDR3 is 17 residues long. Trimming removed 1 base at V and 0 bases at J, with 10 bases between. Looked up from germline, CDR1 is MGHDK and CDR2 is SYGVNS. The CDR3 sequence: CASSELIGSSGANVLTF. The CDR3 nucleotides read TGTGCCAGCAGTGAATTAATTGGGAGCTCTGGGGCCAACGTCCTGACTTTC.